The sequence of this T cell receptor beta chain was determined in a study of vaccination and CD4 T cells after COVID-19. Sample treatment: approximately 10-day PBMC culture with coronavirus spike peptide pools or control peptides (ViraFEST assay). J was trimmed by 5 bases and V by 7 bases; bases with no gene match: 8. Germline V lookup: CDR1 KGHDR, CDR2 SFDVKD. CDR3 size: 14 residues. As concerns this clonotype: The target antigen is unknown.

Cultured CD4+ T cell DNA underwent sequencing with the Oncomine TCR Beta short-read assay. TCRdb itself ran the PCR reads through MiXCR, one entry per CDR3 protein. This repertoire shows nearly 20,000 distinct CDR3 sequences, approximately 80% found once; its top ten account for 15% to 20%. The sequences come from CD4+ T cells from blood, cultured in vitro, collected after SARS-CoV-2 vaccination. The V gene is TRBV24-1, the J gene TRBJ2-3; 7 bases are a match to TRBD2. This TCR was sampled from a human donor who received a COVID-19 vaccine. The CDR3 loop is CATSQSGAKDTQYF. The CDR3 DNA reads TGTGCCACCAGCCAGAGCGGGGCCAAAGATACGCAGTATTTT.